The T cell receptor (beta chain) under discussion was sequenced for a study of radiotherapy plus CTLA-4 blockade in lung cancer. In its sample, this clone was seen once. The CDR3 has 13 residues. Germline V lookup: CDR1 MNHEY, CDR2 SVGAGI. V dropped 5 bases and J dropped 4 bases, with 12 bases sitting between them. Chemo-refractory metastatic non-small-cell lung cancer patients received focal radiation with ipilimumab CTLA-4 blockade. Assay: immunoSEQ multiplex PCR; the TCRdb copy retains only in-frame clones and omits some. The profile shows about 14,000 clones, roughly 72% of them singletons. The rearrangement uses TRBV6-5 and TRBJ2-7, with D tentatively TRBD2 (5 bases). This TCR derives from a human donor with non-small cell lung cancer whose response to radiotherapy plus ipilimumab could not be evaluated. Specimen: peripheral blood, collected from a patient treated with radiotherapy plus ipilimumab. This CDR3 reads CASSPSGSYEQYV. The CDR3 nucleotides are TGTGCCAGCAGTCCCTCGGGGTCTTACGAGCAGTACGTC.